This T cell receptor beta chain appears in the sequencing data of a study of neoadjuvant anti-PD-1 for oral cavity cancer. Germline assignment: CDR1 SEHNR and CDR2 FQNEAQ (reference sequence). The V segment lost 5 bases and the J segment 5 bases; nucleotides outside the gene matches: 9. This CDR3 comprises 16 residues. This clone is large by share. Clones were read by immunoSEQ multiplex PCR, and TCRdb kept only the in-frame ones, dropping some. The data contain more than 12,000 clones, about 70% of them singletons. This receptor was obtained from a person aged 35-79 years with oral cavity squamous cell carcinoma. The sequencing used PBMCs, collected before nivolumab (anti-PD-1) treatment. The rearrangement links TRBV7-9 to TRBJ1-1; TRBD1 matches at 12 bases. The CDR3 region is CASSRPGQGARTEAFF. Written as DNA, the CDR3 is TGTGCCAGCAGCCGCCCGGGACAGGGGGCGAGAACTGAAGCTTTCTTT.